Listed below are T cell receptor beta chains from one sample, sequenced in a study of blood T cell repertoires in COVID-19. TCRdb keeps only in-frame clones here, not all; method: immunoSEQ multiplex PCR. Of 150,000 or so clones in the sample, about 79% are singletons; the top ten hold about 29%. Sequencing was done on a sample of peripheral blood. These receptors came from a woman aged 60-75 years with acute or convalescent COVID-19. Each CDR3 is given with its conserved first and last residue. A D gene is named only where the DNA matches it firmly. Clone size is given for some rows only: seen once, a few or many times, or a class if the clone is expanded.

length,D,size,J,V,CDR3,DNA
19,-,once,TRBJ1-2,TRBV7-9,CASSLVPPWRGTGTHGYTF,TGTGCCAGCAGCTTAGTACCTCCCTGGCGAGGTACCGGGACTCATGGCTACACCTTC
13,-,-,TRBJ2-7,TRBV2,CASSDRRGYEQYF,TGTGCCAGCTCGGACAGGAGGGGCTACGAGCAGTACTTC
15,TRBD1,-,TRBJ1-2,TRBV3-1/TRBV3-2,CASSHADRGQGGYTF,TGTGCCAGCAGCCACGCCGACAGGGGGCAAGGAGGCTACACCTTC
13,-,-,TRBJ1-2,TRBV11-2,CASSFPGGYGYTF,TGTGCCAGCAGCTTTCCAGGAGGCTATGGCTACACCTTC
15,-,few,TRBJ1-3,TRBV7-8,CASSLASPSGNTIYF,TGTGCCAGCAGCTTAGCGAGCCCATCAGGAAACACCATATATTTT
16,-,-,TRBJ2-5,TRBV5-4,CASSPGGAESRETQYF,TGTGCCAGCAGCCCCGGTGGGGCCGAGTCTAGGGAGACCCAGTACTTC
16,TRBD1,-,TRBJ2-7,TRBV5-1,CASSLEGTGRPYEQYF,TGCGCCAGCAGCTTGGAGGGGACAGGGAGGCCCTACGAGCAGTACTTC
13,-,-,TRBJ2-1,TRBV30,CAWTGVSYNEQFF,TGTGCCTGGACAGGGGTCAGCTACAATGAGCAGTTCTTC
15,-,few,TRBJ1-6,TRBV2,CASAPRTQRNSPLHF,TGTGCCAGCGCCCCCCGAACCCAGCGGAATTCACCCCTCCACTTT
15,-,-,TRBJ1-6,TRBV6-5,CASSYSMGPGGILHF,TGTGCCAGCAGTTACTCGATGGGTCCTGGGGGCATCCTCCACTTT
12,TRBD1,-,TRBJ1-2,TRBV30,CAWTGQGIRYTF,TGTGCCTGGACGGGACAGGGGATCCGGTACACCTTC
15,TRBD2,-,TRBJ2-5,TRBV4-2,CASSPLAGGEETQYF,TGTGCCAGCAGCCCGCTAGCGGGGGGCGAGGAGACCCAGTACTTC
15,TRBD1,few,TRBJ1-6,TRBV7-9,CASSSRDRGNSPLHF,TGTGCCAGCAGCTCCCGGGACAGGGGTAATTCACCCCTCCACTTT
12,-,-,TRBJ1-1,TRBV7-9,CASRSEGTEAFF,TGTGCCAGCAGGTCGGAGGGAACTGAAGCTTTCTTT
14,-,-,TRBJ2-1,TRBV30,CAWSHGTQYNEQFF,TGTGCCTGGAGTCACGGGACACAGTACAATGAGCAGTTCTTC
16,-,-,TRBJ1-5,TRBV5-4,CASSFDGQHSNQPQHF,TGTGCCAGCAGCTTTGATGGGCAACATAGCAATCAGCCCCAGCATTTT
15,-,-,TRBJ1-1,TRBV15,CATSRDLAGTTEAFF,TGTGCCACCAGCAGAGATCTGGCAGGGACAACTGAAGCTTTCTTT
14,-,-,TRBJ1-5,TRBV2,CASSLRVGNQPQHF,TGTGCCAGCAGTCTCAGGGTTGGCAATCAGCCCCAGCATTTT
15,-,-,TRBJ1-1,TRBV19,CASSTRGGAYTEAFF,TGTGCCAGTAGTACTAGGGGGGGCGCGTACACTGAAGCTTTCTTT
14,-,-,TRBJ1-6,TRBV19,CASLARERNSPLHF,TGTGCCAGTCTGGCGCGGGAGAGGAATTCACCCCTCCACTTT
18,TRBD1,-,TRBJ1-1,TRBV9,CASSDNRQGKRMNTEAFF,TGTGCCAGCAGCGATAACCGACAGGGGAAAAGAATGAACACTGAAGCTTTCTTT
14,TRBD1,-,TRBJ2-1,TRBV19,CASSKGTGYNEQFF,TGTGCCAGTAGTAAAGGGACAGGCTACAATGAGCAGTTCTTC
15,-,-,TRBJ1-1,TRBV18,CASSPLEVMNTEAFF,TGTGCCAGCTCACCATTGGAGGTAATGAACACTGAAGCTTTCTTT
15,TRBD2,-,TRBJ2-5,TRBV5-4,CASQGEVGGKETQYF,TGTGCCAGCCAGGGTGAAGTGGGGGGGAAAGAGACCCAGTACTTC